The rows below give T cell receptor beta chains drawn from one sample of a study of blood T cell repertoires in COVID-19. Here immunoSEQ multiplex PCR was the method, and the copy in TCRdb shows in-frame clones only, minus some. Of under 200,000 clones listed, under 90% are singletons. What was sequenced was PBMCs or T cells enriched from blood (not recorded which). These receptor sequences come from a man in his sixties who had recovered from COVID-19. The CDR3 runs from the conserved cysteine through the conserved F or W. D genes are given only for firm matches. Expanded clones get a size class; other rows say once, few or many, or leave the size out.

d_gene | j_gene | len | v_gene | abundance | CDR3aa | CDR3nt
NA | TRBJ2-1 | 17 | TRBV19 | NA | CASSIGGRRSSYNEQFF | TGTGCCAGTAGTATAGGCGGAAGGCGGAGCTCCTACAATGAGCAGTTCTTC
TRBD1 | TRBJ2-1 | 11 | TRBV6-5 | NA | CASRDRGEQFF | TGTGCCAGCAGGGACAGGGGTGAGCAGTTCTTC
NA | TRBJ1-5 | 12 | TRBV20-1 | NA | CSASPGFRPQHF | TGCAGTGCTAGTCCGGGGTTTCGGCCCCAGCATTTT
TRBD1 | TRBJ1-1 | 14 | TRBV28 | NA | CASSFRDRRTEAFF | TGTGCCAGCAGTTTCCGGGACAGGAGGACTGAAGCTTTCTTT
NA | TRBJ2-1 | 12 | TRBV7-9 | NA | CASSPEGRVQFF | TGTGCCAGCAGCCCTGAAGGCAGGGTCCAGTTCTTC
TRBD1 | TRBJ1-5 | 15 | TRBV28 | NA | CASGIGTGNNQPQHF | TGTGCCAGCGGAATCGGGACAGGGAACAATCAGCCCCAGCATTTT
NA | TRBJ1-3 | 17 | TRBV18 | NA | CASSPLSSRVSGNTIYF | TGTGCCAGCTCACCACTTAGCTCCAGGGTCTCTGGAAACACCATATATTTT
NA | TRBJ2-3 | 16 | TRBV3-1/TRBV3-2 | NA | CASSLRDSKSTDTQYF | TGTGCCAGCAGCCTCCGTGACAGTAAGAGCACAGATACGCAGTATTTT
NA | TRBJ2-3 | 15 | TRBV5-1 | NA | CASSLAQAAPDTQYF | TGCGCCAGCAGCTTGGCCCAAGCGGCCCCAGATACGCAGTATTTT
TRBD1 | TRBJ1-4 | 12 | TRBV10-3 | NA | CAIGQGSEKLFF | TGTGCCATAGGACAGGGGAGTGAAAAACTGTTTTTT
TRBD1 | TRBJ2-4 | 15 | TRBV10-1 | NA | CASARIDRGRNIQYF | TGCGCCAGCGCTAGAATTGACAGGGGAAGGAACATTCAGTACTTC
TRBD1 | TRBJ1-5 | 16 | TRBV7-6 | NA | CASSPTPGGYGQPQHF | TGTGCCAGCAGCCCGACCCCAGGGGGCTATGGGCAGCCCCAGCATTTT
TRBD1 | TRBJ1-2 | 14 | TRBV28 | NA | CASSMGQGGYGYTF | TGTGCCAGCAGCATGGGACAGGGGGGGTATGGCTACACCTTC
TRBD1 | TRBJ2-7 | 12 | TRBV7-7 | NA | CASSPTGVEQYF | TGTGCCAGCAGCCCAACAGGGGTCGAGCAGTACTTC
NA | TRBJ1-2 | 11 | TRBV30 | NA | CAHGGNLGYTF | TGTGCCCATGGGGGCAACTTAGGCTACACCTTC
TRBD1 | TRBJ1-5 | 15 | TRBV2 | NA | CASSARDSDNQPQHF | TGTGCCAGCAGTGCCCGGGACAGCGATAATCAGCCCCAGCATTTT
TRBD1 | TRBJ1-4 | 17 | TRBV28 | NA | CASSYGGDLNRGEKLFF | TGTGCCAGCAGTTACGGGGGGGATCTGAACAGGGGTGAAAAACTGTTTTTT
TRBD1 | TRBJ2-7 | 14 | TRBV11-2 | NA | CASSVDRVDYEQYF | TGTGCCAGCAGCGTTGACAGGGTAGACTACGAGCAGTACTTC
NA | TRBJ2-5 | 13 | TRBV5-1 | NA | CASSGDQGETQYF | TGCGCCAGCAGCGGGGATCAGGGTGAGACCCAGTACTTC
TRBD1 | TRBJ2-1 | 15 | TRBV6-5 | once | CASRDRVGSYNEQFF | TGTGCCAGCAGGGACAGGGTTGGGTCCTACAATGAGCAGTTCTTC
TRBD2 | TRBJ2-3 | 15 | TRBV25-1 | NA | CASSGGGAVTDTQYF | TGTGCCAGCAGTGGCGGGGGGGCCGTGACAGATACGCAGTATTTT
NA | TRBJ1-3 | 17 | TRBV28 | NA | CASTPREGLISGNTIYF | TGTGCCAGCACCCCCCGGGAGGGTCTCATTAGCGGAAACACCATATATTTT
NA | TRBJ2-3 | 14 | TRBV7-8 | NA | CASSATGPTDTQYF | TGTGCCAGCAGCGCAACAGGGCCCACAGATACGCAGTATTTT
TRBD2 | TRBJ2-7 | 15 | TRBV11-3 | NA | CASSLDSSGSYEQYF | TGTGCCAGCAGCTTAGATTCTAGCGGGAGTTACGAGCAGTACTTC
NA | TRBJ2-7 | 17 | TRBV7-2 | NA | CASTLGETGSYSYEQYF | TGTGCCAGCACCTTGGGGGAGACAGGATCCTACTCCTACGAGCAGTACTTC
TRBD2 | TRBJ2-7 | 15 | TRBV11-1 | NA | CASSLDRSGSSEQYF | TGTGCCAGCAGCTTAGATCGCAGCGGGAGTAGCGAGCAGTACTTC
TRBD2 | TRBJ2-7 | 15 | TRBV10-3 | NA | CAISEATSGSYEQYF | TGTGCCATCAGTGAAGCGACTAGCGGGAGTTACGAGCAGTACTTC
NA | TRBJ2-1 | 15 | TRBV7-9 | NA | CASSLVDNAYNEQFF | TGTGCCAGCAGCTTAGTAGACAATGCCTACAATGAGCAGTTCTTC
NA | TRBJ2-3 | 17 | TRBV3-1/TRBV3-2 | NA | CASSSRLSGTSTDTQYF | TGTGCCAGCAGCTCCCGTCTTAGCGGAACTAGCACAGATACGCAGTATTTT
NA | TRBJ2-3 | 14 | TRBV10-3 | NA | CAISQGPLSDTQYF | TGTGCCATCAGTCAGGGTCCTCTGTCAGATACGCAGTATTTT
NA | TRBJ2-7 | 14 | TRBV7-3 | once | CASSRGGLGAEQYF | TGTGCCAGCAGCCGCGGCGGGCTAGGAGCCGAGCAGTACTTC
NA | TRBJ1-4 | 12 | TRBV29-1 | once | CSAGLTNEKLFF | TGCAGCGCGGGACTGACTAATGAAAAACTGTTTTTT
TRBD2 | TRBJ2-7 | 15 | TRBV4-1 | NA | CASSQDQRETYEQYF | TGCGCCAGCAGCCAAGACCAGCGGGAGACCTACGAGCAGTACTTC
TRBD2 | TRBJ2-7 | 16 | TRBV6-1 | NA | CASSGSALAGVYEQYF | TGTGCCAGCAGTGGGTCAGCCCTAGCGGGAGTCTACGAGCAGTACTTC
NA | TRBJ2-1 | 16 | TRBV6-5 | NA | CASSYHQGSSYNEQFF | TGTGCCAGCAGTTACCATCAAGGGAGCTCCTACAATGAGCAGTTCTTC
NA | TRBJ2-3 | 14 | TRBV5-1 | NA | CASSLASVTDTQYF | TGCGCCAGCAGCCTGGCCTCCGTCACAGATACGCAGTATTTT
NA | TRBJ2-2 | 14 | TRBV6-5 | NA | CASSYLQATGELFF | TGTGCCAGCAGTTACTTACAGGCCACCGGGGAGCTGTTTTTT
TRBD2 | TRBJ2-2 | 17 | TRBV6-2/TRBV6-3 | NA | CASSPGRSGGRRGELFF | TGTGCCAGCAGCCCTGGGAGGAGCGGGGGGCGCCGCGGGGAGCTGTTTTTT
TRBD1 | TRBJ1-1 | 14 | TRBV5-4 | NA | CASSPGQEYTEAFF | TGTGCCAGCAGCCCGGGACAGGAATACACTGAAGCTTTCTTT
TRBD1 | TRBJ1-1 | 14 | TRBV27 | NA | CASSPQRGQGGAFF | TGTGCCAGCAGTCCACAGAGGGGACAGGGTGGAGCTTTCTTT
TRBD1 | TRBJ1-1 | 14 | TRBV19 | NA | CASSIRTGGPEAFF | TGTGCCAGTAGTATCCGGACAGGTGGGCCTGAAGCTTTCTTT
TRBD2 | TRBJ2-5 | 16 | TRBV29-1 | NA | CSVLPVASGGGETQYF | TGCAGCGTTCTCCCCGTGGCTAGCGGGGGCGGGGAGACCCAGTACTTC
TRBD1 | TRBJ2-2 | 16 | TRBV19 | once | CASSVSPGQATGELFF | TGTGCCAGTAGCGTTAGCCCGGGACAGGCCACCGGGGAGCTGTTTTTT
NA | TRBJ2-1 | 14 | TRBV14 | NA | CASSQFQGSTKQFF | TGTGCCAGCAGCCAATTCCAGGGATCGACCAAGCAGTTCTTC
NA | TRBJ2-5 | 15 | TRBV5-8 | NA | CAGSIVRVPGETQYF | TGTGCCGGCAGCATAGTCCGGGTCCCCGGGGAGACCCAGTACTTC
NA | TRBJ2-6 | 15 | TRBV5-4 | NA | CASSLQGTGANVLTF | TGTGCCAGCAGCCTACAGGGTACTGGGGCCAACGTCCTGACTTTC
NA | TRBJ2-7 | 15 | TRBV3-1/TRBV3-2 | once | CASSQTPLADYEQYF | TGTGCCAGCAGCCAGACCCCGCTAGCAGATTACGAGCAGTACTTC
TRBD1 | TRBJ1-1 | 13 | TRBV7-8 | NA | CASSGTANTEAFF | TGTGCCAGCAGCGGGACAGCGAACACTGAAGCTTTCTTT
TRBD1 | TRBJ1-5 | 18 | TRBV19 | few | CASSARPDRVYSNQPQHF | TGTGCCAGTAGTGCCCGACCGGACAGGGTTTATAGCAATCAGCCCCAGCATTTT
TRBD1 | TRBJ2-1 | 17 | TRBV12-5 | NA | CASGLHRDSSSYNEQFF | TGTGCTAGTGGTTTGCACCGGGACAGTAGCTCCTACAATGAGCAGTTCTTC
NA | TRBJ2-1 | 14 | TRBV5-6 | NA | CASSPFGGLNEQFF | TGTGCCAGCAGCCCCTTCGGGGGTTTGAATGAGCAGTTCTTC
TRBD2 | TRBJ2-3 | 15 | TRBV7-2 | NA | CASSLSSGSTDTQYF | TGTGCCAGCAGCTTAAGTAGCGGGAGCACAGATACGCAGTATTTT
TRBD2 | TRBJ2-1 | 11 | TRBV5-1 | NA | CASKAGDEQFF | TGCGCCAGCAAAGCGGGAGATGAGCAGTTCTTC
NA | TRBJ2-1 | 16 | TRBV5-1 | NA | CASSLAAGPSYNEQFF | TGCGCCAGCAGCTTGGCGGCGGGACCCTCCTACAATGAGCAGTTCTTC
NA | TRBJ1-1 | 12 | TRBV2 | many | CASKEGGTEAFF | TGTGCCAGCAAGGAGGGAGGGACTGAAGCTTTCTTT